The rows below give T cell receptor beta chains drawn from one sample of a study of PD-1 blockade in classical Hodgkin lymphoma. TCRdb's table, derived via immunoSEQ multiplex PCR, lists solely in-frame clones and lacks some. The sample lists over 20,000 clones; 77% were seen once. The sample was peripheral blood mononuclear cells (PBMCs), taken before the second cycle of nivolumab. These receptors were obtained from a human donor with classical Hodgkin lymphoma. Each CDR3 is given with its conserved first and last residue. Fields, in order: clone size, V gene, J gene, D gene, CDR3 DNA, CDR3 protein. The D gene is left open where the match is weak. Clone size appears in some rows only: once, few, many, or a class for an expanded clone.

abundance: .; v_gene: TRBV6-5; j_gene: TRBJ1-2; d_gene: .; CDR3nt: TGTGCCAGCACCTCTTTCGGTAACTATGGCTACACCTTC; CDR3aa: CASTSFGNYGYTF
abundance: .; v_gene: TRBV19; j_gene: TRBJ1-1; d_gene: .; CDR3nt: TGTGCCACCTCGTTAAGACAGATCATGAACACTGAAGCTTTCTTT; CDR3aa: CATSLRQIMNTEAFF
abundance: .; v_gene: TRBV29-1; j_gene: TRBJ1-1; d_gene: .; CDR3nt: TGCAGCGTTGAAGGTGGACATCAGAACACTGAAGCTTTCTTT; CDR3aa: CSVEGGHQNTEAFF
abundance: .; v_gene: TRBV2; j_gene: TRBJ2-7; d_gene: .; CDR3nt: TGTGCCAGCAGTCCCACTTCGTACGAGCAGTACTTC; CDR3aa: CASSPTSYEQYF
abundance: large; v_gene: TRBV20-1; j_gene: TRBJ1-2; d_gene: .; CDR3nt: TGCAGTGCTATGAGTCGGGGCTACACCTTC; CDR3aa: CSAMSRGYTF
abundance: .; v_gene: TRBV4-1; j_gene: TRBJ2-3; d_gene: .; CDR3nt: TGCGCCAGCAGCCAAGAACCCCTACCCTATAGCACAGATACGCAGTATTTT; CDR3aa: CASSQEPLPYSTDTQYF
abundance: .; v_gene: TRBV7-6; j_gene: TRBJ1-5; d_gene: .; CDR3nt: TGTGCCAGCAGCGCCCACCTCAATCAGCCCCAGCATTTT; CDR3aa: CASSAHLNQPQHF
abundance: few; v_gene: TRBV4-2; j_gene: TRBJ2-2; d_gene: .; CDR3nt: TGTGCCAGCATGGCGAACACCGGGGAGCTGTTTTTT; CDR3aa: CASMANTGELFF
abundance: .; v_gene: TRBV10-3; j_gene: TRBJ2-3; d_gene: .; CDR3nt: TGTGCCATCAGTGACCCCATTATGGCTTACACAGATACGCAGTATTTT; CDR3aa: CAISDPIMAYTDTQYF
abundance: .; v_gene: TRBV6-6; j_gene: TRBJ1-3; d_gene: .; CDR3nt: TGTGCCAGCAGTTATGGAAACACCATATATTTT; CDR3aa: CASSYGNTIYF
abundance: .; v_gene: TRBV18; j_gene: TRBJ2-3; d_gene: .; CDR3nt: TGTGCCAGCTCACTTTCTAGCACAGATACGCAGTATTTT; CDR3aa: CASSLSSTDTQYF
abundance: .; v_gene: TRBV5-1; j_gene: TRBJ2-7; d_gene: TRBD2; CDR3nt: TGCGCCAGCAGCTTCGCGGGAGACTACGAGCAGTACTTC; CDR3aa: CASSFAGDYEQYF
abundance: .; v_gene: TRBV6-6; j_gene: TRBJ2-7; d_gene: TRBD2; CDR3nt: TGTGCCAGCAGTTACGATGCGGGAGGTTCCTACGAGCAGTACTTC; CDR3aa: CASSYDAGGSYEQYF
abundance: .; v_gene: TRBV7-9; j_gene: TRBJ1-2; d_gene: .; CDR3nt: TGTGCCAGCAGCTTAGCCCTCCAATACACCTTC; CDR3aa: CASSLALQYTF
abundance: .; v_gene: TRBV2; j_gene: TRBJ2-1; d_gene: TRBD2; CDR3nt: TGTGCCAGCAGTGAACCGGGACTAGCGGGGAGGAATGAGCAGTTCTTC; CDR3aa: CASSEPGLAGRNEQFF
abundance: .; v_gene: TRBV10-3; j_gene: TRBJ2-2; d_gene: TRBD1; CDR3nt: TGTGCCATCAGGACCGGGACAGGGGACGGAACCGGGGAGCTGTTTTTT; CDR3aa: CAIRTGTGDGTGELFF
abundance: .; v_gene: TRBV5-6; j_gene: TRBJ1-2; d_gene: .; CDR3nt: TGTGCCAGCAGCTCGACCAGGGGCGAGGGCTACACCTTC; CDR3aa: CASSSTRGEGYTF
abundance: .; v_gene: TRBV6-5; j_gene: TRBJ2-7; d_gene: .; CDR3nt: TGTGCCAGCAGTTACTCTAGGAGTTCCGAGCAGTACTTC; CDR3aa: CASSYSRSSEQYF
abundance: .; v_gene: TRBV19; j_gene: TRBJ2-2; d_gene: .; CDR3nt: TGTGCCAGTAGCCCAAAGTTACCCGGGGAGCTGTTTTTT; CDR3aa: CASSPKLPGELFF
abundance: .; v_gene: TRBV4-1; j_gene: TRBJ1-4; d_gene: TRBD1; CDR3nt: TGCGCCAGCAGCCTCCGGGACAGTGAAAAACTGTTTTTT; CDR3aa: CASSLRDSEKLFF
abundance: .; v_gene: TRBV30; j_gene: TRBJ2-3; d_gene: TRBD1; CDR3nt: TGTGCCTGGAGCGCCGACAGGGGTGCGATGGATACGCAGTATTTT; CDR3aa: CAWSADRGAMDTQYF
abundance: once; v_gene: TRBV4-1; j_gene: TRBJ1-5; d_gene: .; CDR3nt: TGCGCCAGCAGCCAAGTAGAACGGAATGACCAGCCCCAGCATTTT; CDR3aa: CASSQVERNDQPQHF
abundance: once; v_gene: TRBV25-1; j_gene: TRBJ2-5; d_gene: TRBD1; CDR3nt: TGTGCCAGCAGGGCCCGGACAGGGGTCCAAGAGACCCAGTACTTC; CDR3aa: CASRARTGVQETQYF
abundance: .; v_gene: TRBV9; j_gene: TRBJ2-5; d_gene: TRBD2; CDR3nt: TGTGCCAGCAGGACAGCCCGGGAGGGCCGTGGAGAGACCCAGTACTTC; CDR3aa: CASRTAREGRGETQYF
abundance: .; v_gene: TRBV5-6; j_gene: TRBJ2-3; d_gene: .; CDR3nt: TGTGCCAGCAGCTTGGGGCTATACACAGATACGCAGTATTTT; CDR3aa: CASSLGLYTDTQYF
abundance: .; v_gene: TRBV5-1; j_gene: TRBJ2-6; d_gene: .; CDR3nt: TGCGCCAGCAGCTTGGGAGGGGACCCAACGAGCGGGGCCAACGTCCTGACTTTC; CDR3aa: CASSLGGDPTSGANVLTF
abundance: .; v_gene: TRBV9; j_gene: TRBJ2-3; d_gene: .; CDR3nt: TGTGCCAGCAGCGTCGATGTTAGCGGAGATGGGGGTCGAAGCACAGATACGCAGTATTTT; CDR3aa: CASSVDVSGDGGRSTDTQYF
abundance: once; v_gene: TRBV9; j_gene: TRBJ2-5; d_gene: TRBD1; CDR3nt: TGTGCCAGCAGCGTAGGATGGGACAGAAGACAAGAGACCCAGTACTTC; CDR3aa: CASSVGWDRRQETQYF
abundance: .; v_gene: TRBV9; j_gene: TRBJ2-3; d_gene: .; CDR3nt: TGTGCCAGCAGCTACTCTTCGGCCGCAGTAGAGGATACGCAGTATTTT; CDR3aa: CASSYSSAAVEDTQYF
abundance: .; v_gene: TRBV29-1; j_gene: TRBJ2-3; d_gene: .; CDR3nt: TGCAGCGCGGCAGGGTTGGACACAGATACGCAGTATTTT; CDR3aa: CSAAGLDTDTQYF
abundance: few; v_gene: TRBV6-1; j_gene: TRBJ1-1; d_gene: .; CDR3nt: TGTGCCAGCAGTCTACAGGGTGAGAACACTGAAGCTTTCTTT; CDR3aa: CASSLQGENTEAFF
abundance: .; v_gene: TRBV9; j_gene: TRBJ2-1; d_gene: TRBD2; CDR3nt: TGTGCCAGCAGCGACCCAAGGGTGGGACTAGCGGGAGGCAGGGAGCAGTTCTTC; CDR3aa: CASSDPRVGLAGGREQFF
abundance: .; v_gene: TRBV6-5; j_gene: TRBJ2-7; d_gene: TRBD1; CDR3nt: TGTGCCAGCAGTTACGGGGACAGGGTCTACGAGCAGTACTTC; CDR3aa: CASSYGDRVYEQYF
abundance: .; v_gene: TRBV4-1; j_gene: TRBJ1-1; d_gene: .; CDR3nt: TGCGCCAGCAGCCAAGTTGCGGGTAAAACGGGGACTGAAGCTTTCTTT; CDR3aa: CASSQVAGKTGTEAFF
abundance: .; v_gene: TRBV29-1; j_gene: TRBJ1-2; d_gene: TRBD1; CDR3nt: TGCAGCGTTGAAACGACAGGGGGCCTCTATGGCTACACCTTC; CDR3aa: CSVETTGGLYGYTF
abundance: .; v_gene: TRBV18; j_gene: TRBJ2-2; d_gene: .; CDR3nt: TGTGCCAGCTCACCCAGGGGACACTTGAACACCGGGGAGCTGTTTTTT; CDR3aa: CASSPRGHLNTGELFF
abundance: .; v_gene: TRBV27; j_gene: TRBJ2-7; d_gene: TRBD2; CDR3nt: TGTGCCAGCGGAAAGACTAGCGGGAGCCTGTCGCGCTACGAGCAGTACTTC; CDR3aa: CASGKTSGSLSRYEQYF
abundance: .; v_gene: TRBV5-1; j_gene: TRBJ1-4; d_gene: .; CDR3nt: TGCGCCAGCACCTCGAGGGGAGGGAGTGAAAAACTGTTTTTT; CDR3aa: CASTSRGGSEKLFF
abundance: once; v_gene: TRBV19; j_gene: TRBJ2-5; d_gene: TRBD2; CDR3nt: TGTGCCAGTAGTGTGGGAGCGGGAGTCGGGGAGACCCAGTACTTC; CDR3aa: CASSVGAGVGETQYF